The rows below give T cell receptor beta chains drawn from one sample of a study of cytomegalovirus exposure and HLA in healthy donors. Method: immunoSEQ multiplex PCR; TCRdb's copy keeps in-frame clones and lacks some. This table holds 150,000 to 200,000 clones, 87% found once. Material for sequencing was PBMCs. These receptors were taken from a woman between 25 and 40 years old in good health and CMV-seronegative. The CDR3 runs from the conserved cysteine through the conserved F or W. A D gene is named only where the DNA matches it firmly.

J,D,V,CDR3,DNA
TRBJ1-5,-,TRBV27,CASSSGRNQPQHF,TGTGCCAGCAGTTCCGGGAGGAATCAGCCCCAGCATTTT
TRBJ2-3,TRBD2,TRBV6-5,CASSKRAGGTDTQYF,TGTGCCAGCAGTAAGCGAGCGGGGGGCACAGATACGCAGTATTTT
TRBJ2-1,TRBD1,TRBV14,CASSQDLGQGAYNEQFF,TGTGCCAGCAGCCAAGATCTTGGGCAGGGGGCCTACAATGAGCAGTTCTTC
TRBJ1-1,TRBD1,TRBV29-1,CSARQGAGTEAFF,TGCAGCGCACGACAGGGGGCTGGCACTGAAGCTTTCTTT
TRBJ2-5,-,TRBV7-2,CASSLVEAGETQYF,TGTGCCAGCAGCTTAGTGGAAGCAGGAGAGACCCAGTACTTC
TRBJ1-2,-,TRBV5-1,CASSFRGEDGYTF,TGCGCCAGCAGCTTTCGGGGAGAGGATGGCTACACCTTC
TRBJ2-7,TRBD1,TRBV19,CASGRGGRFYEQYF,TGTGCCAGTGGTCGAGGGGGCAGATTTTACGAGCAGTACTTC
TRBJ2-3,-,TRBV21-1,CASTKGDRVDTDTQYF,TGTGCCAGCACAAAGGGGGACAGGGTTGATACGGATACGCAGTATTTT
TRBJ2-7,-,TRBV27,CASSPLPTAREQYF,TGTGCCAGCAGTCCCCTCCCGACGGCGCGGGAGCAGTACTTC
TRBJ2-7,TRBD1,TRBV7-2,CASSLAGTGAYEQYF,TGTGCCAGCAGCTTAGCGGGGACAGGGGCCTACGAGCAGTACTTC
TRBJ1-6,-,TRBV4-1,CASSPSASGNSPLHF,TGCGCCAGCAGTCCCTCCGCAAGCGGGAATTCACCCCTCCACTTT
TRBJ1-1,-,TRBV7-6,CASSLAQGSITEAFF,TGTGCCAGCAGCTTAGCGCAGGGAAGTATCACTGAAGCTTTCTTT
TRBJ1-1,-,TRBV29-1,CSARHNTEAFF,TGCAGCGCTAGGCACAACACTGAAGCTTTCTTT
TRBJ2-7,-,TRBV9,CASSVGSAGEQYF,TGTGCCAGCAGCGTAGGGTCCGCGGGGGAGCAGTACTTC
TRBJ2-7,-,TRBV30,CAWSVNRIFSSYEQYF,TGTGCCTGGAGTGTGAACAGGATATTCAGCTCCTACGAGCAGTACTTC
TRBJ1-1,TRBD1,TRBV13,CASSLIPLTGMNTEAFF,TGTGCCAGCAGCTTAATTCCCCTGACAGGGATGAACACTGAAGCTTTCTTT
TRBJ2-7,-,TRBV5-1,CASREGAREQYF,TGCGCCAGCAGGGAGGGGGCGCGGGAGCAGTACTTC
TRBJ2-1,TRBD2,TRBV2,CANNLAGGPGEQFF,TGTGCCAACAATCTAGCGGGGGGGCCGGGGGAGCAGTTCTTC
TRBJ2-7,-,TRBV6-5,CASSEWRGGNEQYF,TGTGCCAGCAGTGAATGGCGGGGCGGAAACGAGCAGTACTTC
TRBJ1-2,-,TRBV2,CASRKPRGWVGNMPATNYGYTF,TGTGCCAGCAGAAAACCCAGGGGATGGGTAGGGAACATGCCCGCGACTAACTATGGCTACACCTTC
TRBJ1-5,-,TRBV7-9,CASSGEYSNQPQHF,TGTGCCAGCAGCGGAGAATATAGCAATCAGCCCCAGCATTTT
TRBJ1-1,-,TRBV10-3,CAISETHQNTEAFF,TGTGCCATCAGTGAGACACACCAGAACACTGAAGCTTTCTTT
TRBJ1-2,-,TRBV10-3,CAISGAPSGYGYTF,TGTGCCATCAGTGGAGCCCCCTCAGGCTATGGCTACACCTTC